The 24 T cell receptor beta chains below were found in one sample sequenced in a study of blood T cell repertoires in COVID-19. Generated by immunoSEQ multiplex PCR, the TCRdb table keeps only in-frame clones and is missing some. The sample gives hundreds of thousands of clones, nearly 90% of which show up once; 0.8% to 1.3% is in the top ten. The material sequenced was peripheral blood. The receptors were sampled from a woman in her 40s with COVID-19, enrolled during active disease.

The chain employs TRBV20-1 and TRBJ2-5; D gene ambiguous. Looked up from germline, CDR1 is DFQATT and CDR2 is SNEGSKA (reference sequence). The CDR3 consists of 11 residues. V was clipped by 5 bases and J by 2 bases, with 6 bases between them. Here the CDR3 reads CSARSQETQYF. The CDR3 bases are TGCAGTGCTCGCAGTCAAGAGACCCAGTACTTC.

The chain couples TRBV19 to TRBJ1-3; TRBD1 might be the D (6 bases). The CDR3 is 16 residues long. CDR1 and CDR2 (germline): LNHDA, SQIVND (reference sequence). V lost 11 bases and J 0 bases, leaving 20 bases between the germline ends. CDR3 in amino acids: CASESRTGRSGNTIYF. The CDR3 DNA reads as TGTGCCTCCGAATCCCGTACAGGGCGCTCTGGAAACACCATATATTTT.

The V call is TRBV28, the J call TRBJ2-7, with 7 bases identical to TRBD1. Per the germline V gene, CDR1 is MDHEN and CDR2 is SYDVKM. J lost 7 bases, V lost 7 bases, and 19 bases had no gene match. This CDR3 region has 16 residues. CDR3 amino acids: CASIERRGGQLREQYF. Written as DNA, the CDR3 is TGTGCCAGCATCGAGCGGCGAGGGGGACAGCTCAGGGAGCAGTACTTC.

The chain has TRBV7-2 and TRBJ1-6; D gene unclear. The length of the CDR3 is 13 residues. Germline assignment: CDR1 SGHTA and CDR2 FQGNSA. The germline V and J ends were trimmed by 5 bases and 4 bases, with 6 bases remaining between them. This CDR3 is CASSPQYNSPLHF. CDR3 bases: TGTGCCAGCAGCCCCCAGTATAATTCACCCCTCCACTTT.

The chain employs TRBV3-1 (or the pseudogene TRBV3-2) and TRBJ1-2, with TRBD1 matching over 9 bases. The CDR3 spans 17 residues. V was clipped by 3 bases and J by 7 bases; unmatched bases: 15. Germline V lookup: CDR1 LGHDT, CDR2 YNNKEL (reference sequence). The DNA for the CDR3 is TGTGCCAGCAGCCAGGGCCTACAGGGGGCGAAAGTTCCTGGCTACACCTTC. Its protein is CASSQGLQGAKVPGYTF.

The chain joins TRBV19 to TRBJ2-1; D not resolved. This CDR3 is built from 15 residues. CDR1 LNHDA and CDR2 SQIVND come from the germline V gene (reference sequence). Trimming shortened V by 4 bases and J by 5 bases, and 15 bases separated the two germline ends. CDR3 DNA: TGTGCCAGTAGTAGATCCCAATTCTACGACAATGAGCAGTTCTTC. It is translated as CASSRSQFYDNEQFF. Supplemented by reference TRBV19 and TRBJ2-1, the full variable domain reads DGGITQSPKYLFRKEGQNVTLSCEQNLNHDAMYWYRQDPGQGLRLIYYSQIVNDFQKGDIAEGYSVSREKKESFPLTVTSAQKNPTAFYLCASSRSQFYDNEQFFGPGTRLTVL.

This sequence joins TRBV2 and TRBJ2-5; D remains unclear. This CDR3 contains 11 residues. Germline CDR1 reads SNHLY; CDR2 reads FYNNEI. Trimming took off 5 bases at V and 5 bases at J, with 6 bases between the two ends. Here the CDR3 DNA reads TGTGCCAGCAGTTACGAGGAGACCCAGTACTTC. Translation: CASSYEETQYF.

The J gene is TRBJ1-1, the V gene TRBV4-1; D may be TRBD1 (5 bases). V was pared by 0 bases and J by 5 bases, with 13 bases between. Germline V gene sequence: CDR1 MGHRA, CDR2 YSYEKL. The CDR3 runs to 15 residues. The CDR3 spells CASSQEQASKTEAFF. The CDR3 nucleotides read TGCGCCAGCAGCCAAGAACAGGCAAGTAAGACTGAAGCTTTCTTT.

This clone came up once. The chain links TRBV9 to TRBJ2-5, with D hard to call. Germline CDR1 reads SGDLS; CDR2 reads YYNGEE. The CDR3 has 14 residues. The V end lost 4 bases, the J end lost 4 bases, and 14 bases lay between the germline ends. The CDR3 region has the DNA TGTGCCAGCAGCCCACCGGGTGGGTTAGAGACCCAGTACTTC. Translation gives CASSPPGGLETQYF.

The chain recombines TRBV5-4 with TRBJ2-7; TRBD1 matches at 7 bases. The CDR3 totals 14 residues. Trimming at V came to 6 bases and at J to 4 bases, leaving 10 bases not matched to a gene. Per germline, CDR1 SGHNT and CDR2 YYREEE (reference sequence). The chain's CDR3 is CASTPSDRLYEQYF. CDR3 in DNA: TGTGCCAGCACCCCGTCGGACAGGTTATACGAGCAGTACTTC.

This rearrangement joins TRBV27 to TRBJ2-7, with D tentatively TRBD2 (8 bases). From germline, CDR1 is MNHEY and CDR2 SMNVEV (reference sequence). Trimming took off 1 base at V and 7 bases at J, with 20 bases between the two ends. The CDR3 spans 16 residues. CDR3 sequence: CASSLWLAGTRGEQYF. The CDR3 nucleotides are TGTGCCAGCAGTTTATGGTTAGCGGGGACCAGGGGGGAGCAGTACTTC.

This clone was seen once. This chain uses TRBV30 with TRBJ1-2, with TRBD1 identical over 7 bases. Per the germline V gene, CDR1 is GTSNPN and CDR2 is SVGIG (reference sequence). The CDR3 is 14 amino acids. The V segment lost 3 bases and the J segment 4 bases; nucleotides outside the gene matches: 8. In DNA, the CDR3 is TGTGCCTGGAGACCAGGGGGAACCGGCTATGGCTACACCTTC. It specifies CAWRPGGTGYGYTF.

The genes are TRBV6-5 and TRBJ1-1; D unresolved. V shed 4 bases and J shed 0 bases, with 6 bases lying between them. CDR1 is MNHEY and CDR2 is SVGAGI in the germline V gene. The CDR3 extends over 13 amino acids. DNA for the CDR3: TGTGCCAGCAGTTCTACAGTGAACACTGAAGCTTTCTTT. Protein product: CASSSTVNTEAFF.

The chain employs TRBV27 and TRBJ2-3; a weak D match, TRBD1 (5 bases). Trimming left V 2 bases short and J 4 bases short, with 7 bases between. The CDR3 contains 13 residues. Per germline, CDR1 MNHEY and CDR2 SMNVEV (reference sequence). DNA of the CDR3: TGTGCCAGCAGTTTAGGGGCAGCAGATACGCAGTATTTT. Translation: CASSLGAADTQYF.

The V call is TRBV6-5, the J call TRBJ1-4; TRBD1 matches at 10 bases. The germline CDR1 and CDR2 sequences are MNHEY and SVGAGI. Trimming removed 10 bases from V and 5 bases from J; junction bases left unmatched: 4. CDR3 size: 13 residues. The CDR3 region is CATPGQGNEKLFF. CDR3 sequence (DNA): TGTGCCACCCCGGGACAGGGGAATGAAAAACTGTTTTTT.

V gene TRBV2 combines with J gene TRBJ1-1; D is unclear. The CDR3 is 14 amino acids. CDR1 is SNHLY and CDR2 is FYNNEI in the germline V gene. Trimming shortened V by 4 bases and J by 4 bases, and 13 bases separated the two germline ends. The CDR3: CASSGAVRGTEAFF. DNA for the CDR3: TGTGCCAGCAGTGGCGCGGTAAGAGGCACTGAAGCTTTCTTT.

This clone was observed once. V gene TRBV7-2 combines with J gene TRBJ2-7; weak D call: TRBD2 (7 bases). The ends were cut back, 2 bases at V and 1 base at J, with 18 bases in the middle. The CDR3 totals 17 residues. Germline V gene sequence: CDR1 SGHTA, CDR2 FQGNSA. The DNA for the CDR3 is TGTGCCAGCAGCTTAAGGGTCGGGGGGCGGCATTCCTACGAGCAGTACTTC. Protein product: CASSLRVGGRHSYEQYF.

V is TRBV6-5 and J is TRBJ2-7; a weak D match, TRBD1 (6 bases). The CDR3 contains 15 residues. Germline V gene lookup returns CDR1 MNHEY and CDR2 SVGAGI. V lost 1 base to trimming and J lost 0 bases, with 10 bases between them. CDR3 sequence reads: CASSYFIGGSYEQYF. DNA for the CDR3: TGTGCCAGCAGTTACTTTATAGGGGGCTCCTACGAGCAGTACTTC.

The V and J genes are TRBV28 and TRBJ1-2; D gene ambiguous. There are 13 residues in the CDR3. With 3 bases removed from V and 5 bases from J, the gap between germline ends came to 10 bases. Germline V CDR1 and CDR2: MDHEN, SYDVKM. The CDR3 DNA is TGTGCCAGCAGTTTGCCGAGGACTTATGGCTACACCTTC. Translating it yields CASSLPRTYGYTF.

This chain uses TRBV7-2 with TRBJ1-5; D call uncertain. This CDR3 has 14 residues. Germline CDR1 reads SGHTA; CDR2 reads FQGNSA. Trimming pared 1 base from V and 7 bases from J, leaving 11 bases between. CDR3 bases: TGTGCCAGCAGCTTAGGGCCACAGAGCCAGCCCCAGCATTTT. Translating it yields CASSLGPQSQPQHF.

The chain links TRBV18 to TRBJ1-1; a possible D gene is TRBD1 (6 bases). Per germline, CDR1 KGHSH and CDR2 LQKENI. This CDR3 region has 17 residues. V was cut by 2 bases and J by 1 base, with 17 bases left in between. The chain's CDR3 is CASSPKGNRAGNTEAFF. The CDR3 DNA follows: TGTGCCAGCTCACCAAAAGGAAACAGGGCAGGGAACACTGAAGCTTTCTTT.

This chain joins TRBV19 and TRBJ1-2; TRBD1 might be the D (6 bases). Trimming pared 6 bases from V and 5 bases from J, leaving 19 bases between. Germline CDR1 is LNHDA and CDR2 is SQIVND (reference sequence). The CDR3 runs 15 residues. In DNA form, the CDR3 reads TGTGCCAGTAGCCGAGCCTGGACAGAGGAATATGGCTACACCTTC. The encoded protein is CASSRAWTEEYGYTF.

This clone was counted only a few times. The V and J genes are TRBV10-3 and TRBJ1-2; possible D gene TRBD1, 6 bases. The CDR3 contains 13 residues. The ends were cut back, 2 bases at V and 5 bases at J, with 9 bases in the middle. The V gene's germline CDR1 is ENHRY and CDR2 SYGVKD. CDR3 region: CAISEDRTYGYTF. The CDR3 DNA reads as TGTGCCATCAGTGAGGACAGGACTTATGGCTACACCTTC.

The chain employs TRBV4-3 and TRBJ2-6; D is undetermined. This CDR3 comprises 15 residues. CDR1 is LGHNA, CDR2 YSLEER, per germline. Trimming took off 5 bases at V and 0 bases at J, with 8 bases between the two ends. DNA of the CDR3: TGCGCCAGCAGCTTACACCTCTCTGGGGCCAACGTCCTGACTTTC. This translates into CASSLHLSGANVLTF.